The present T cell receptor (beta chain) was sequenced within a study of blood T cell repertoires in COVID-19. Authors' methods: Estimation of nucleated cell counts was performed using reference gene primer amplification. Some clones are missing from TCRdb's copy, which holds only in-frame ones; the method was immunoSEQ multiplex PCR. Clone size and the V and J calls come from that table; the DNA yielded D and trimming. The sample lists approximately 220,000 clones; approximately 82% were seen once. Germline trimming cut 5 bases from V and 2 bases from J; bases unmatched to any gene: 5. The CDR3 spans 14 residues. Germline V lookup: CDR1 SGHAT, CDR2 FQNNGV. This clone has a single count.

The sequence was obtained from a woman aged 50 to 60 with acute or convalescent COVID-19. Sequenced: peripheral blood. This sequence joins TRBV11-2 and TRBJ2-5; 7 nucleotides align to TRBD1. The CDR3 sequence: CASSGGQIQETQYF. For the CDR3, the DNA is TGTGCCAGCAGCGGGGGACAGATACAAGAGACCCAGTACTTC.